Following are 19 T cell receptor beta chains from one sample sequenced in a study of T cells after yellow fever vaccination. TCRdb itself ran the 5' RACE reads through MiXCR, one entry per CDR3 protein. The table includes about 550,000 distinct CDR3 sequences, 15% to 20% detected once. This specimen was PBMCs, taken 15 days after the yellow fever booster vaccination. These receptors were obtained from a man aged 25 to 40 who received the YFV17D yellow fever vaccine.

The chain joins TRBV7-6 to TRBJ1-2; a possible D gene is TRBD1 (6 bases). The CDR3 sequence is 14 residues long. Germline CDR1 and CDR2: SGHVS and FNYEAQ. V lost 5 bases, J lost 7 bases, and 17 bases lay in between. CDR3 nucleotides: TGTGCCAGCAGCCCAGCGGGGGGGCCACCTGGCTACACCTTC. Translation gives CASSPAGGPPGYTF.

The rearrangement links TRBV24-1 to TRBJ2-1, with 12 positions matching TRBD2. V dropped 0 bases and J dropped 6; count of bases not matched to a gene: 5. The CDR3 is made up of 17 amino acids. Germline values: CDR1 KGHDR, CDR2 SFDVKD. The CDR3: CATSDLGTSGRRNEQFF. CDR3 nucleotide sequence: TGTGCCACCAGTGATTTGGGTACTAGCGGGAGGCGCAATGAGCAGTTCTTC.

This clonotype was picked up a small number of times. The V call is TRBV6-5, the J call TRBJ2-1, with D possibly matching TRBD1 (5 bases). V was pared by 0 bases and J by 6 bases, with 12 bases between. The length of the CDR3 is 15 residues. The germline V gene encodes CDR1 MNHEY and CDR2 SVGAGI. The CDR3: CASSYSGARFNEQFF. The CDR3 bases are TGTGCCAGCAGTTACTCTGGGGCCAGGTTCAATGAGCAGTTCTTC.

CDR3 sequence: CASSQDLLASQEQFF. CDR3 coding DNA: TGTGCCAGCAGCCAAGATTTGCTAGCGAGCCAAGAGCAGTTCTTC. The rearrangement joins TRBV14 to TRBJ2-1; possible D gene TRBD2, 6 bases. The CDR3 covers 15 residues. Trimming pared 0 bases from V and 10 bases from J, leaving 16 bases between. CDR1 and CDR2 from the germline V gene are SGHDN and FVKESK.

V is TRBV20-1 and J is TRBJ2-1; 7 nucleotides match TRBD2. The trim removed 5 bases at V and 5 bases at J, leaving 6 bases unmatched. This CDR3 spans 13 amino acids. Germline V lookup: CDR1 DFQATT, CDR2 SNEGSKA (reference sequence). The CDR3 here is CSAQNLADNEQFF. The CDR3 DNA reads as TGCAGTGCTCAAAATCTAGCGGACAATGAGCAGTTCTTC.

Notes on this clonotype: The DNA is omitted, as the CDR3 cannot be located on it reliably, and the CDR3 follows TCRdb's listing. The chain uses TRBV27 and TRBJ2-2; TRBD1 is taken as the D call from the table, unchecked against the DNA. The germline V gene encodes CDR1 MNHEY and CDR2 SMNVEV (reference sequence). The CDR3 has 22 amino acids, counting both end residues. The chain's CDR3 is CASSLSLRDRGYLAGVAGELFF.

This clonotype has just a few counts. The gene calls are TRBV5-1 and TRBJ1-1; 7 bases map to TRBD1. The CDR3 is 14 residues long. The germline V gene encodes CDR1 SGHRS and CDR2 YFSETQ. J lost 1 base, V lost 3 bases, and 3 bases had no gene match. The CDR3 spells CASSSTGPNTEAFF. CDR3 sequence (DNA): TGCGCCAGCAGCTCGACAGGGCCGAACACTGAAGCTTTCTTT.

J is TRBJ2-7 and V is TRBV19; either TRBD1 or TRBD2 may supply D (5 bases each). Germline CDR1 and CDR2: LNHDA and SQIVND (reference sequence). The CDR3 runs to 15 residues. Trimming took 6 bases from V and 2 from J, leaving 17 bases between them. CDR3 loop: CASSRSGTDTYEQYF. In DNA form, the CDR3 reads TGTGCCAGTAGCCGATCCGGGACGGATACCTACGAGCAGTACTTC.

There are a few counts of this clonotype. The chain links TRBV20-1 to TRBJ2-7; 7 bases align to TRBD2. The length of the CDR3 is 13 residues. CDR1 DFQATT and CDR2 SNEGSKA come from the germline V gene (reference sequence). Trimming removed 6 bases from V and 0 bases from J; junction bases left unmatched: 5. The chain's CDR3 is CSAASGSSYEQYF. The CDR3 nucleotides are TGCAGTGCAGCTAGCGGTAGCTCCTACGAGCAGTACTTC.

The table lists this clonotype with a few counts. The chain recombines TRBV5-1 with TRBJ2-5; D gene uncertain. The V end was cut by 1 base, the J end by 6 bases, with 13 bases between. CDR3 length: 14 residues. Per the germline V gene, CDR1 is SGHRS and CDR2 is YFSETQ. The CDR3 is CASSLKGKTQTQYF. CDR3 nucleotides: TGCGCCAGCAGCTTGAAGGGAAAGACCCAGACCCAGTACTTC.

The chain carries TRBV6-2 or TRBV6-3 and TRBJ1-1; tentative D call: TRBD1 (6 bases). CDR3 length: 16 residues. Germline lookup yields CDR1 MNHEY and CDR2 SVGEGT. Trimming shortened V by 2 bases and J by 0 bases, and 13 bases separated the two germline ends. The CDR3: CASSYASRDMNTEAFF. The CDR3 nucleotides read TGTGCCAGCAGTTACGCGTCCCGGGACATGAACACTGAAGCTTTCTTT.

This clonotype was counted a few times. The chain has TRBV7-9 and TRBJ2-1; TRBD2 matches 10 bases. The CDR3 extends over 15 amino acids. From germline, CDR1 is SEHNR and CDR2 FQNEAQ (reference sequence). V was clipped by 4 bases and J by 3 bases; unmatched bases: 3. For the CDR3, the DNA is TGTGCCAGCAGCTCACTAGCGGGAAACTACAATGAGCAGTTCTTC. The encoded protein is CASSSLAGNYNEQFF. Complete variable domain (other parts from reference TRBV7-9 and TRBJ2-1): DTGVSQNPRHKITKRGQNVTFRCDPISEHNRLYWYRQTLGQGPEFLTYFQNEAQLEKSRLLSDRFSAERPKGSFSTLEIQRTEQGDSAMYLCASSSLAGNYNEQFFGPGTRLTVL.

The gene calls are TRBV28 and TRBJ2-5, with a tentative D call TRBD2 (5 bases). Germline lookup yields CDR1 MDHEN and CDR2 SYDVKM. This CDR3 region has 17 residues. V was cut by 4 bases and J by 5 bases, with 23 bases left in between. The CDR3: CASSSSSAPLGVETQYF. The CDR3 DNA is TGTGCCAGCAGTTCCTCCTCTGCCCCCCTCGGGGTGGAGACCCAGTACTTC.

The chain has TRBV11-1 and TRBJ2-1, with 7 positions matching TRBD1. The germline V gene encodes CDR1 SGHAT and CDR2 FQDESV (reference sequence). CDR3 length: 14 amino acids. V lost 5 bases and J lost 7; bases outside the gene matches: 8. In DNA, the CDR3 is TGTGCCAGCAGCCAACAGGGGAGTTTGAATGAGCAGTTCTTC. Translation: CASSQQGSLNEQFF. Full variable domain (rest looked up from reference TRBV11-1 and TRBJ2-1): EAEVAQSPRYKITEKSQAVAFWCDPISGHATLYWYRQILGQGPELLVQFQDESVVDDSQLPKDRFSAERLKGVDSTLKIQPAELGDSAMYLCASSQQGSLNEQFFGPGTRLTVL.

This clonotype showed up many times. This chain uses TRBV7-2 with TRBJ2-1; 8 bases map to TRBD2. The CDR3 runs 15 residues. The germline V gene encodes CDR1 SGHTA and CDR2 FQGNSA. Germline trimming cut 7 bases from V and 9 bases from J; bases unmatched to any gene: 14. The CDR3 DNA reads TGTGCCAGCAACCTTAATCTGGGACTAGGTTTTGAGCAGTTCTTC. It translates to CASNLNLGLGFEQFF.

This rearrangement joins TRBV21-1 to TRBJ1-1. TRBV21-1 is designated a pseudogene. The CDR3 is 15 residues long. Written as DNA, the CDR3 is TGTGCCAGCAGCCTAATAGGGAGGGCGAACACTGAAGCTTTCTTT. The encoded protein is CASSLIGRANTEAFF.

V and J are TRBV5-5 and TRBJ2-5; weak D call: TRBD1 (7 bases). V shed 0 bases and J shed 2 bases, with 14 bases lying between them. The length of the CDR3 is 16 residues. Germline CDR1 reads SGHKS; CDR2 reads YYEKEE (reference sequence). This CDR3 is CASSLGTGLTQETQYF. CDR3 bases: TGTGCCAGCAGCTTGGGGACAGGACTAACGCAAGAGACCCAGTACTTC.

In its sample, this clonotype was seen a few times. This sequence joins TRBV20-1 and TRBJ2-1, with 7 nucleotides matching TRBD1. The V segment lost 6 bases and the J segment 7 bases; nucleotides outside the gene matches: 15. The CDR3 is 15 residues long. The germline V gene encodes CDR1 DFQATT and CDR2 SNEGSKA (reference sequence). CDR3 bases: TGCAGTGCCCCACCGACAGGGCGTTTATTGAATGAGCAGTTCTTC. Translation gives CSAPPTGRLLNEQFF.

The V gene is TRBV4-2, the J gene TRBJ2-6, with TRBD2 matching 13 bases. Germline CDR1 and CDR2: LGHNA and YNFKEQ. Unmatched junction bases numbered 2, after V lost 0 bases and J lost 0 bases. The CDR3 extends over 19 amino acids. CDR3 protein: CASSQEGLAGISGANVLTF. In nucleotides, the CDR3 is TGTGCCAGCAGCCAAGAGGGACTAGCGGGAATCTCTGGGGCCAACGTCCTGACTTTC.